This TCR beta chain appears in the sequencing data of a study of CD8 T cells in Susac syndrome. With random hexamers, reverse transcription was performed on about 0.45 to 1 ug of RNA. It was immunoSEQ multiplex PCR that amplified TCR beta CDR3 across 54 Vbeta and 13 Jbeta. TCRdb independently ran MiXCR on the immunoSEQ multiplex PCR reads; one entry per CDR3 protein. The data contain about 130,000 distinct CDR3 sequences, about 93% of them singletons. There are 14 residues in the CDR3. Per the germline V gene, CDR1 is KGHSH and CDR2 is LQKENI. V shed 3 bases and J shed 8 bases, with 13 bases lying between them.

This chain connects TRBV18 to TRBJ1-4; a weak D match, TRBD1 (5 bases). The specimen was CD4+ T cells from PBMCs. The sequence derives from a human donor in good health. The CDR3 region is CASSPGARDEKLFF. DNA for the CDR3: TGTGCCAGCTCACCCGGGGCTAGGGACGAAAAACTGTTTTTT.